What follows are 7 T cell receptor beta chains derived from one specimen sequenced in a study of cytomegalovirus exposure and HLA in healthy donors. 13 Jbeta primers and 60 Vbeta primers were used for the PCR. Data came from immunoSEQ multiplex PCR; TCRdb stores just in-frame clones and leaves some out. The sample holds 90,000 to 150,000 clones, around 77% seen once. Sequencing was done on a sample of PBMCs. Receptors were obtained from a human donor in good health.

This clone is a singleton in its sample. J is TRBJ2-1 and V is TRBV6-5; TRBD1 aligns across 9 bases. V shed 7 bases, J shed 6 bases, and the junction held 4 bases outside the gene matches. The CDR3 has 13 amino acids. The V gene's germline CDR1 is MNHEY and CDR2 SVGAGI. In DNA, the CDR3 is TGTGCCAGCACGGGACAGGGAGGCAATGAGCAGTTCTTC. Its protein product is CASTGQGGNEQFF.

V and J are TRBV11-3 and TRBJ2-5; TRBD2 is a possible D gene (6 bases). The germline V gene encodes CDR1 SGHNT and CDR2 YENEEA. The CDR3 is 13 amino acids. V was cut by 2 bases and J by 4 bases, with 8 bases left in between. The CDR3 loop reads CASSLRERETQYF. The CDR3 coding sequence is TGTGCCAGCAGCTTACGGGAGCGAGAGACCCAGTACTTC.

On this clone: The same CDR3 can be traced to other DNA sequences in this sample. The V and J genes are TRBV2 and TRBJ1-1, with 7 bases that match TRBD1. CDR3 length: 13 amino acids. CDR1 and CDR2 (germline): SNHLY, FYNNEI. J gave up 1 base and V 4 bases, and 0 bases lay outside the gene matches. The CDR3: CASSGQGNTEAFF. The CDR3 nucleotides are TGTGCCAGCAGTGGACAGGGGAACACTGAAGCTTTCTTT.

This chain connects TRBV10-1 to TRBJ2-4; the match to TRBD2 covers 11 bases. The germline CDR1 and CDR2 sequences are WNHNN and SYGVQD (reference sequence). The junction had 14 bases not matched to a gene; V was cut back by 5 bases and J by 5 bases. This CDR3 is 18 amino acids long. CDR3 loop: CASSRGTSGGLLENIQYF. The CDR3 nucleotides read TGCGCCAGCAGTCGAGGGACTAGCGGAGGGTTGCTCGAAAACATTCAGTACTTC.

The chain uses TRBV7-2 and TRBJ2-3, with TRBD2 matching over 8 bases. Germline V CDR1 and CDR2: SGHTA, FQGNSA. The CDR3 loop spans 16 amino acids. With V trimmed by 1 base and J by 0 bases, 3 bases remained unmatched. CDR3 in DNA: TGTGCCAGCAGCTTAGTTCCGGGAGGGAGCACAGATACGCAGTATTTT. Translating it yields CASSLVPGGSTDTQYF.

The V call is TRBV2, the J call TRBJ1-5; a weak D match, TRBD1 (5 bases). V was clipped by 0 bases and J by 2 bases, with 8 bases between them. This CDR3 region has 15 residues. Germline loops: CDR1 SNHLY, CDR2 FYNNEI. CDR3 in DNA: TGTGCCAGCAGTGAAGCGGGGGGAGGCAATCAGCCCCAGCATTTT. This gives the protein CASSEAGGGNQPQHF.

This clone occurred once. CDR3 residues: CASSQEYRGGNQPQHF. The CDR3 bases are TGCGCCAGCAGCCAAGAGTACAGGGGAGGCAATCAGCCCCAGCATTTT. J is TRBJ1-5 and V is TRBV4-1, with TRBD1 matching 7 bases. V was clipped by 0 bases and J by 2 bases; unmatched bases: 4. In germline, CDR1 is MGHRA, CDR2 YSYEKL. There are 16 residues in the CDR3.